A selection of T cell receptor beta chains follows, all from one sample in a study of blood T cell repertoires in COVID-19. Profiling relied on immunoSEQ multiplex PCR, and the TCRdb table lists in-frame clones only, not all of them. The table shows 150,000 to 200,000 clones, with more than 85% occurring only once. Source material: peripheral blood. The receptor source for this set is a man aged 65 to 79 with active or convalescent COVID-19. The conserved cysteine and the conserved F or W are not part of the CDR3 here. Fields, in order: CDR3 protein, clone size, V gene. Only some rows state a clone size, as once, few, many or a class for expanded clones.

ASSHGQGPGNTIY . TRBV11-2
ASSLGTTPYNEQF . TRBV4-1
ASSLKGQGVYNSPLH . TRBV28
AWTRWTPQNYNEQF . TRBV30
AWRTDRGNEKLF . TRBV30
ASSPRGGQGYGEQF once TRBV7-8
ASSQTSGTTQTYNEQF . TRBV13
ASKSLGGVETQY . TRBV5-1
ASNNRGRGYGYT . TRBV19
ASSLPPQPQH once TRBV7-2
ASSIAGGYQPQH . TRBV6-5
ASSFSGRYEQY . TRBV27
ASSFGTGGIDTQY . TRBV11-2
ASRRTANSPLH . TRBV27
ASTPSGYNEQF . TRBV6-5
ASSYGVETQY . TRBV18
SVEGQGLYEQY few TRBV29-1
ASSLAASGVREKLF . TRBV11-2
ASSLVGRAQNTEAF . TRBV5-4
ASSLGGEGTGNTIY . TRBV2
ASSTRGGGLYNEQF . TRBV14
ASSALTGNNYGYT few TRBV11-2
SVEGVTSEDSTDTQY . TRBV29-1
ASSPRLAGTRNEQF . TRBV11-3
ASSSKTGSSTEAF once TRBV5-1
ASSPQTAGLVRAGELF . TRBV6-6
SARPWGQTF . TRBV20-1
ASSLIGGDYGYT . TRBV7-2
ASSPGLAGVDTQY . TRBV5-1
ASSFNRAGEETQY few TRBV28
ASSHSGQGGKWPQH . TRBV27
ASSQGGQYNSPLH . TRBV3-1/TRBV3-2
ASRIGLGGGQPQH . TRBV2
ASTDYLGQGLNQPQH once TRBV28
ASSQVSPTGANVLT . TRBV23-1
ASSSRWSGGNTGELF once TRBV18
ASSLDWGVADTQY . TRBV7-9
ASSLDSSSGNTIY . TRBV28
ASSSHPLAGGQIRGETQY . TRBV7-8
ASSFGDGGFSGELF . TRBV5-1